Sequencing of this TCR beta chain was carried out in a study of human thymus T cells (dated by TCRdb to the early 2020s). Regarding the research as a whole: TCR alpha and beta repertoires from roughly eight infant thymus samples and a few related peripheral blood samples were characterized in the study. Donor ages ranging from roughly 7 to 250 days were recorded, and 5 to 7 male and a couple of female infants were included in the cohort. Study-wide conclusions, independent of this receptor: The related research found that thymic TCR repertoires overlapped highly between unrelated individuals. On average, thymus samples gave about 810,000 unique TCRB clonotypes, whereas blood samples gave about 84,000. Both the thymic and the peripheral blood repertoires appeared to show biased V and J gene segment usage.

The immunoSEQ multiplex PCR assay was used to amplify the TCRB and TCRAD loci from a standardized quantity of quality-controlled genomic DNA. The amplicons spanned the V(D)J region and were long enough to cover the CDR3 and allow V and J genes to be identified. The amplicons were sequenced on an Illumina platform via the commercial immunoSEQ service. In the authors' own workflow: Primer bias and sequencing errors were corrected as previously described, and TCRAD and TCRB were defined on the basis of the IMGT database. The repertoires were analysed using immunoSEQ Analyzer 3.0 and VDJTools for basic statistics, V/J segment usage, diversity estimates, rarefaction and pairwise overlap. Diversity was estimated with Chao1, ChaoE, Efron-Thisted, Shannon and inverse Simpson indices, and also on datasets down-sampled to the smallest sample. For repertoire overlap, CDR3 nucleotide sequence, V gene and J gene had to match strictly, and clustering was done by Jaccard-based multidimensional scaling. The source is immuneACCESS, and TCRdb retained only in-frame sequences with V and J called. Part of the clones is not carried over; for the studies checked, unresolved V genes explain less than half of this, and the remainder is unexplained. That table gives V, J and clone size, and the DNA gave D and trimming. This sample has about 130,000 clones in its table, and just under 95% of those were observed once. 0.02% to 0.03% of the sample is held by the ten biggest clonotypes.

As for this clone: Its specific antigen is unknown. Per-base qualities were not stored, and no clone one base away is much larger.

Thymus tissue was obtained as surgical resects removed during corrective cardiac surgery. Donors were immunologically healthy infants undergoing open corrective cardiac surgery for congenital heart defects in Finland. Thymocytes were released mechanically from tissue and stored at -70 °C as pellets of about 10-34 million cells. A QIAsymphony instrument was used to extract genomic DNA from frozen cell pellets. Reading from cysteine to phenylalanine, the CDR3 counts 13 amino acids. Of all the DNA, just the CDR3 is kept, 39 bases in frame from base 1. The germline V gene provides CDR1 MRHNA and CDR2 SNTAGT. Relative to germline, V is missing 6 bases and J is missing 5 bases, with 6 bases of the junction outside any gene match.

Material for sequencing was thymus tissue. The rearranged chain carries TRBV6-4 and TRBJ1-1; 7 of the junction bases match TRBD1. This receptor was taken from a boy in the first two years of life with a congenital heart defect but otherwise immunologically healthy. The CDR3 loop reads CASRRQGRTEAFF. The bases read TGTGCCAGCAGAAGACAGGGTCGGACTGAAGCTTTCTTT.